A selection of T cell receptor beta chains follows, all from one sample in a study of tumor-infiltrating lymphocytes in localized non-small cell lung cancer. Method: immunoSEQ multiplex PCR; TCRdb's copy keeps in-frame clones and lacks some. The repertoire has 16,000 or so clones, about three quarters of them found once; the top ten carry around 4.5%. Sequences were obtained from lung tumor tissue. Source of these receptors: a human donor with non-small cell lung cancer. The CDR3 runs from the conserved cysteine through the conserved F or W. The D gene is left open where the match is weak. Only some rows state a clone size, as once, few, many or a class for expanded clones.

abundance | d_gene | j_gene | v_gene | CDR3aa | CDR3nt
once | - | TRBJ1-5 | TRBV6-6 | CASSTRNQPQHF | TGTGCCAGCAGTACACGAAATCAGCCCCAGCATTTT
- | - | TRBJ1-1 | TRBV28 | CASSLFPVDRTEAFF | TGTGCCAGCAGTTTATTTCCCGTTGACAGAACTGAAGCTTTCTTT
- | TRBD1 | TRBJ2-7 | TRBV5-8 | CASSYGWTGTYEQYF | TGTGCCAGCAGCTATGGGTGGACAGGGACCTACGAGCAGTACTTC
- | - | TRBJ2-1 | TRBV6-5 | CASSYSSGANEQFF | TGTGCCAGCAGTTACTCGTCAGGGGCCAATGAGCAGTTCTTC
- | - | TRBJ2-5 | TRBV2 | CASSPVETQYF | TGTGCCAGCAGCCCCGTAGAGACCCAGTACTTC
- | - | TRBJ2-7 | TRBV7-9 | CASSSKRDGTYEQYF | TGTGCCAGCAGCTCGAAACGGGACGGTACCTACGAGCAGTACTTC
- | TRBD1 | TRBJ2-7 | TRBV14 | CASSPGQGGGEQYF | TGTGCCAGCAGCCCCGGACAGGGGGGAGGCGAGCAGTACTTC
- | - | TRBJ2-6 | TRBV4-2 | CASSQGTTGANVLTF | TGTGCCAGCAGCCAAGGGACAACTGGGGCCAACGTCCTGACTTTC
- | - | TRBJ2-5 | TRBV9 | CASSVGVVTGLETQYF | TGTGCCAGCAGCGTAGGGGTGGTAACGGGCCTAGAGACCCAGTACTTC
- | - | TRBJ1-6 | TRBV13 | CASSLRAYNSPLHF | TGTGCCAGCAGCTTACGAGCCTATAATTCACCCCTCCACTTT
- | - | TRBJ2-6 | TRBV10-3 | CAISPGTFSGANVLTF | TGTGCCATCAGTCCCGGGACTTTCTCTGGGGCCAACGTCCTGACTTTC
- | TRBD1 | TRBJ1-3 | TRBV5-1 | CASSSRAGGDLSGNTIYF | TGCGCCAGCAGCTCGCGGGCAGGGGGCGACCTCTCTGGAAACACCATATATTTT
few | TRBD1 | TRBJ1-1 | TRBV5-1 | CASSLEGQGRAFF | TGCGCCAGCAGCTTGGAGGGACAGGGGAGGGCTTTCTTT
- | - | TRBJ1-4 | TRBV28 | CATGGLNEKLFF | TGTGCCACGGGGGGCTTGAATGAAAAACTGTTTTTT
- | - | TRBJ1-6 | TRBV30 | CAWSGFRDVNSPLHF | TGTGCCTGGAGTGGGTTCAGGGACGTTAATTCACCCCTCCACTTT
- | TRBD2 | TRBJ2-1 | TRBV29-1 | CSVEGRGRAWNEQFF | TGCAGCGTTGAAGGTCGCGGGAGGGCCTGGAATGAGCAGTTCTTC
once | TRBD1 | TRBJ1-1 | TRBV12-5 | CASGTDDRGIGGGTEAFF | TGTGCTAGTGGTACGGACGACAGGGGAATAGGAGGAGGCACTGAAGCTTTCTTT
- | - | TRBJ1-1 | TRBV11-2 | CASSPLLTGNTEAFF | TGTGCCAGCAGCCCTTTATTGACAGGGAACACTGAAGCTTTCTTT